This T cell receptor (beta chain) appears in the sequencing data of a study of cytomegalovirus exposure and HLA in healthy donors. There are 15 residues in the CDR3. Trimming cost V 11 bases and J 0 bases, with 17 bases left between them. From germline, CDR1 is LNHDA and CDR2 SQIVND (reference sequence). This clone was counted once. What it binds is not known. The PCR contained 60 Vbeta and 13 Jbeta primers. The table came from immunoSEQ multiplex PCR; TCRdb's copy has only in-frame clones and leaves some out. This sample has some 150,000 clones, with 55% to 70% found just once. Study-level findings and limits: CMV serostatus was the sole immune exposure data available. Later work showed greater clonal expansion in HLA-associated TCR beta chains than in equally common others.

The clonotype originates from a woman aged 30 to 39 in good health and CMV-seropositive. This chain connects TRBV19 to TRBJ1-3; unclear D gene. The sequenced material came from PBMCs. This CDR3 is CASTGSFYSGNTIYF. The CDR3 nucleotides are TGTGCCTCCACCGGGTCCTTTTACTCTGGAAACACCATATATTTT.